This TCR beta chain derives from a study of technical replicates of blood from several donors. Only in-frame clones appear in the TCRdb table, and some are missing; sequencing was by immunoSEQ multiplex PCR. The repertoire holds about 70,000 clones, with roughly 97% as singletons. Per germline, CDR1 SGHAT and CDR2 FQNNGV. CDR3 length equals 13 residues. J lost 9 bases, V lost 5 bases, and 7 bases had no gene match. The sample consisted of T cells isolated from PBMCs. The source is a human donor in good health. J is TRBJ2-3 and V is TRBV11-2, with 8 bases matching TRBD1. Here the CDR3 DNA reads TGTGCCAGCAGCCCGGCCCAGGGGGCAACGCAGTATTTT. Its translation is CASSPAQGATQYF.